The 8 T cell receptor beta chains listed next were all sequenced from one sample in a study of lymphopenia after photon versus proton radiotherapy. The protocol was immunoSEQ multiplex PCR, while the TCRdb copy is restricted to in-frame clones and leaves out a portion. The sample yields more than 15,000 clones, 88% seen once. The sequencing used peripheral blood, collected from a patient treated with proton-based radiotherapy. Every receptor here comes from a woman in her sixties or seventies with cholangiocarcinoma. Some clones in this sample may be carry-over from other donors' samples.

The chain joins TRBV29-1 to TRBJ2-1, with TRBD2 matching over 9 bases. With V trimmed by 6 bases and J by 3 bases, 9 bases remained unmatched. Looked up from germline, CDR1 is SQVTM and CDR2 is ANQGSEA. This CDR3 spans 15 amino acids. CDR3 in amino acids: CSVRIAGGHYNEQFF. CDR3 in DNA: TGCAGCGTCCGGATTGCGGGGGGGCACTACAATGAGCAGTTCTTC.

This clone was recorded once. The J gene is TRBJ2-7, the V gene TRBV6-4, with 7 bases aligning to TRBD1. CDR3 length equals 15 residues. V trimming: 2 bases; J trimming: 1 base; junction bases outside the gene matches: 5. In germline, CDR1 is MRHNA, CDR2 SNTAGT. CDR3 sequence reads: CASSDHRTGSYEQYF. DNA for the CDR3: TGTGCCAGCAGTGACCATCGGACAGGTTCCTACGAGCAGTACTTC.

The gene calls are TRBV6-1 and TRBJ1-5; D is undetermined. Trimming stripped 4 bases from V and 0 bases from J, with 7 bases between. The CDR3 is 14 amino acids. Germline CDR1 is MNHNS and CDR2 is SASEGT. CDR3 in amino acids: CASSVSGSNQPQHF. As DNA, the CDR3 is TGTGCCAGCAGTGTTTCCGGTAGCAATCAGCCCCAGCATTTT.

The CDR3 reads CASSSLFMGNQPQHF. As DNA, the CDR3 is TGTGCCAGCAGCTCCCTATTCATGGGCAATCAGCCCCAGCATTTT. The rearrangement joins TRBV5-6 to TRBJ1-5; D gene unclear. The CDR3 has 15 amino acids. Trimming removed 3 bases at V and 2 bases at J, with 12 bases between. Germline CDR1 and CDR2: SGHDT and YYEEEE.

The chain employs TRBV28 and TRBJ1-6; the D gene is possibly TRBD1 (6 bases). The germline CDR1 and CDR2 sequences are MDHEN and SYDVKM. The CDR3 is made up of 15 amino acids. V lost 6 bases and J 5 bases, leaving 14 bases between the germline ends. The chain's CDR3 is CASSRTEGNNSPLHF. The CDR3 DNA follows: TGTGCCAGCAGCAGGACAGAGGGAAATAATTCACCCCTCCACTTT. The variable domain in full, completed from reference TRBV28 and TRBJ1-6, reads DVKVTQSSRYLVKRTGEKVFLECVQDMDHENMFWYRQDPGLGLRLIYFSYDVKMKEKGDIPEGYSVSREKKERFSLILESASTNQTSMYLCASSRTEGNNSPLHFGNGTRLTVT.

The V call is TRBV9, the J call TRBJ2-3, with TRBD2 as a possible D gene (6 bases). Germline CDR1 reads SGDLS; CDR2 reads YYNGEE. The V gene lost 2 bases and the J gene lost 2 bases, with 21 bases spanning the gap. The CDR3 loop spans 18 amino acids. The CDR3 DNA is TGTGCCAGCAGCGTTTTTGAGACTAGTAATTTTGACACAGATACGCAGTATTTT. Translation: CASSVFETSNFDTDTQYF.

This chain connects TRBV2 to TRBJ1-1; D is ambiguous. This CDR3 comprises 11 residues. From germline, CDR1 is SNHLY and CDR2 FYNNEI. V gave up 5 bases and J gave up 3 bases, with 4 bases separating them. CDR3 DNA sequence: TGTGCCAGCAGTTACGACACTGAAGCTTTCTTT. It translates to CASSYDTEAFF.

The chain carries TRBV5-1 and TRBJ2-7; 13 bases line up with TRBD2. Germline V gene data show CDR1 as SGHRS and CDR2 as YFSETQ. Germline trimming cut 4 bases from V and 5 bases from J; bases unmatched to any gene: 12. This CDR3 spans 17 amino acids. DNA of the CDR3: TGCGCCAGCAGCCCGACTATTACTAGCGGGGGGGCAGACGAGCAGTACTTC. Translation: CASSPTITSGGADEQYF.